The sequence of this TCR beta chain was determined in a study of liver allograft versus peripheral blood T cells. Study background: Graft-liver T cell receptor repertoires were compared against recipient peripheral blood repertoires.

MiXCR, run by TCRdb on the reads, gives a single entry per CDR3 protein. Here the sample spans some 1,300 distinct CDR3 sequences, roughly 13% being singletons. Sample share makes this clonotype large. What it binds is not known. J gave up 5 bases and V 5 bases, and 3 bases lay outside the gene matches. Germline CDR1 is SQVTM and CDR2 is ANQGSEA. The CDR3 sequence is 12 residues long. Overall study results and limits: Peripheral blood repertoires reportedly differed from the T cell receptor repertoires found inside liver allografts.

The chain is built from TRBV29-1 and TRBJ1-2; 9 nucleotides line up with TRBD1. The clonotype originates from a human patient who had a liver transplant. Some T cells may have come from the graft donor. The CDR3 nucleotides are TGCAGCGTTTCCGGGACAGGGTATGGCTACACCTTC. The encoded protein is CSVSGTGYGYTF.